Listed here is a single T cell receptor beta chain. As yet, its antigen is unknown. A read error may explain this, as a much larger clone is one base away. The data originate from a study of T cells after yellow fever vaccination. Study information: The authors prepared low-cell-number fractions using SMART-Seq v4 Ultra Low Input. Study-wide findings and caveats: Of the clonotypes, a small share occurred in both CD4 and CD8 compartments. Bulk-population clonotypes that are abundant could appear as contaminants in FACS-sorted repertoires. A secondary response was less intense yet reached its peak sooner, at day 5 versus 15.

The CDR3 runs 14 residues. Trimming left V 3 bases short and J 0 bases short, with 7 bases between. Germline V gene data show CDR1 as LGHNA and CDR2 as YNFKEQ. TCRdb re-analysed the 5' RACE reads in MiXCR, keeping a single row per CDR3 protein. Counted here are under 200,000 distinct CDR3 sequences, almost 7% occurring once; the ten biggest clones make up more than 2.5%. The sequence derives from a man younger than 35 who received the YFV17D yellow fever vaccine. Sample: CD4+ T cells sorted from PBMCs, taken less than 6 days after the first yellow fever vaccination. The chain recombines TRBV4-2 with TRBJ2-3; TRBD2 is a possible D gene (5 bases). CDR3 in amino acids: CASSQSGSTDTQYF. The CDR3 DNA follows: TGTGCCAGCAGCCAGAGCGGAAGCACAGATACGCAGTATTTT.